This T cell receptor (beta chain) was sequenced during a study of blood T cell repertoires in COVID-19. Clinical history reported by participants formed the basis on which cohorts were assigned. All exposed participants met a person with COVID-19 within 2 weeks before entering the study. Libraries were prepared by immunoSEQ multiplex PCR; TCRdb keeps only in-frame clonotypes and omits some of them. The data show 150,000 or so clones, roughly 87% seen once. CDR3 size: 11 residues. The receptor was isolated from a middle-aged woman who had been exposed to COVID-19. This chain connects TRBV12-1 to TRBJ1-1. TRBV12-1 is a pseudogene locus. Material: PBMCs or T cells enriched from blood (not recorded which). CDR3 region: CASSYYTEAFF. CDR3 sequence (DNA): TGTGCCAGCAGCTACTACACTGAAGCTTTCTTT.